The clone carrying this T cell receptor (beta chain) has only one observation. As yet, its antigen is unknown. Time point: after dendritic cell vaccination, including at tumor progression/relapse. Patients had residual fresh-frozen tumor tissue and more than two years of survival data. This sample is drawn from a study of glioma-infiltrating T cells after dendritic cell vaccination. Study findings and constraints: Estimated pretreatment TIL content predicted outcome after dendritic cell vaccination.

The immunoSEQ assay amplified TCRB CDR3 from up to 2 ug DNA. The method was immunoSEQ multiplex PCR; TCRdb's version includes in-frame clones alone and lacks a portion of them. The sample lists 70,000 to 90,000 clones, under 85% occurring once. The CDR3 is made up of 12 amino acids. Trimming left V 4 bases short and J 4 bases short, with 5 bases between. The germline V gene encodes CDR1 LNHDA and CDR2 SQIVND (reference sequence). The receptor was isolated from a human donor with glioblastoma. Specimen: blood, collected after dendritic cell vaccination. V is TRBV19 and J is TRBJ1-5, with D unclear. CDR3 DNA sequence: TGTGCCAGTAGTACCGTTAATCAGCCCCAGCATTTT. As protein: CASSTVNQPQHF. The variable domain in full, completed from reference TRBV19 and TRBJ1-5, reads DGGITQSPKYLFRKEGQNVTLSCEQNLNHDAMYWYRQDPGQGLRLIYYSQIVNDFQKGDIAEGYSVSREKKESFPLTVTSAQKNPTAFYLCASSTVNQPQHFGDGTRLSIL.